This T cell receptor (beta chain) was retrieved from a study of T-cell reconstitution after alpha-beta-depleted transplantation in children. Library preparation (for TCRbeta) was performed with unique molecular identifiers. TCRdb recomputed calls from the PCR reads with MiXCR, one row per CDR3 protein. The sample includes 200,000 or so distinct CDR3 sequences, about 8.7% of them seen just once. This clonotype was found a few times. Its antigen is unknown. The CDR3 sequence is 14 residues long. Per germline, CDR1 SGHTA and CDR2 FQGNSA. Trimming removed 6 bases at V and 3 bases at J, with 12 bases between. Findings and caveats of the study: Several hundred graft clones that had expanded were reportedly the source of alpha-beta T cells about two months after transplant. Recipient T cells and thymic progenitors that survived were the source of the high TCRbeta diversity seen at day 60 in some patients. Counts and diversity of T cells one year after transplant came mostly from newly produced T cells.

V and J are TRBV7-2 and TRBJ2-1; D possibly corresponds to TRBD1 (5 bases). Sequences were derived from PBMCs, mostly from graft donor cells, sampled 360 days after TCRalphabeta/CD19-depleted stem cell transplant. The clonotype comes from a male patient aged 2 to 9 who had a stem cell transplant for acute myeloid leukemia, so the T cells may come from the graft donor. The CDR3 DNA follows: TGTGCCAGCAGGAACAGGAACTACTACAATGAGCAGTTCTTC. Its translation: CASRNRNYYNEQFF.